A single sample is the source of the 18 T cell receptor beta chains below, sequenced in a study of control samples from healthy donors and cancer patients. TCRdb keeps only in-frame clones here, not all; method: immunoSEQ multiplex PCR. The data hold about 100,000 clones, with just under 85% observed a single time. Sequencing used blood. Every receptor here comes from a young man in good health.

V is TRBV2 and J is TRBJ1-5, with unresolved D. The CDR3 extends over 14 amino acids. The germline V gene encodes CDR1 SNHLY and CDR2 FYNNEI. V lost 4 bases to trimming and J lost 2 bases, with 9 bases between them. DNA of the CDR3: TGTGCCAGCAGTGCAGACATCGGCAATCAGCCCCAGCATTTT. This codes for CASSADIGNQPQHF. Variable domain in full (rest from reference TRBV2 and TRBJ1-5): EPEVTQTPSHQVTQMGQEVILRCVPISNHLYFYWYRQILGQKVEFLVSFYNNEISEKSEIFDDQFSVERPDGSNFTLKIRSTKLEDSAMYFCASSADIGNQPQHFGDGTRLSIL.

The V and J genes are TRBV5-6 and TRBJ2-7, with 7 positions matching TRBD1. Germline values: CDR1 SGHDT, CDR2 YYEEEE. Losses at the gene ends were 3 bases for V and 3 bases for J; bases not matched to a gene: 9. The CDR3 loop spans 15 amino acids. The CDR3 here is CASSSRGHRGYEQYF. CDR3 sequence (DNA): TGTGCCAGCAGCTCCCGGGGCCACAGGGGCTACGAGCAGTACTTC.

This chain links TRBV5-1 with TRBJ2-3, with 10 positions matching TRBD2. The CDR3 runs to 15 residues. The germline V gene has CDR1 SGHRS and CDR2 YFSETQ. V dropped 4 bases and J dropped 7; count of bases not matched to a gene: 9. The CDR3 protein is CASSPERGGSYTQYF. CDR3 DNA: TGCGCCAGCAGCCCTGAGCGGGGGGGTTCCTATACGCAGTATTTT. Drawing the rest from reference TRBV5-1 and TRBJ2-3, the complete variable domain is KAGVTQTPRYLIKTRGQQVTLSCSPISGHRSVSWYQQTPGQGLQFLFEYFSETQRNKGNFPGRFSGRQFSNSRSEMNVSTLELGDSALYLCASSPERGGSYTQYFGPGTRLTVL.

This sequence joins TRBV2 and TRBJ1-6; D is undetermined. This CDR3 region has 14 residues. In germline, CDR1 is SNHLY, CDR2 FYNNEI. Trimming removed 4 bases from V and 11 bases from J, with 15 bases in between. Here the CDR3 DNA reads TGTGCCAGCAGTGTAGGGCAGGTTGGCCCACCCCTCCACTTT. Encoded protein: CASSVGQVGPPLHF.

This clone was seen a handful of times. J is TRBJ1-2 and V is TRBV5-1; 7 bases match TRBD1. This CDR3 comprises 13 residues. Germline lookup yields CDR1 SGHRS and CDR2 YFSETQ. V shed 2 bases, J shed 6 bases, and the junction held 4 bases outside the gene matches. The CDR3 bases are TGCGCCAGCAGCTTTGGGACAGAAAATGGCTACACCTTC. Translating it yields CASSFGTENGYTF.

V is TRBV2 and J is TRBJ2-1; the D gene is possibly TRBD1 (6 bases). Germline CDR1 reads SNHLY; CDR2 reads FYNNEI. V was clipped by 6 bases and J by 2 bases, with 17 bases between them. The CDR3 is 16 residues long. CDR3 DNA: TGTGCCAGCAGGAGACAGGTCCCGCATACCTACAATGAGCAGTTCTTC. Translating gives CASRRQVPHTYNEQFF.

This chain joins TRBV28 and TRBJ1-1; D is unresolved. The CDR3 length is 15 residues. Between the trimmed V and J ends, which lost 8 bases and 3 bases, there was a span of 19 bases. Germline V CDR1 and CDR2: MDHEN, SYDVKM. For the CDR3, the DNA is TGTGCCAGCCCACCACTCCGCGATGGGGACACTGAAGCTTTCTTT. Translated: CASPPLRDGDTEAFF.

This sequence joins TRBV9 and TRBJ2-3; 7 bases map to TRBD1. The J segment lost 6 bases and the V segment lost 0 bases, leaving 7 bases of the junction unmatched. Germline V gene lookup returns CDR1 SGDLS and CDR2 YYNGEE. The CDR3 covers 15 residues. CDR3 DNA: TGTGCCAGCAGCGTAGGGACAGGTAGGGGGGATACGCAGTATTTT. It translates to CASSVGTGRGDTQYF.

The chain joins TRBV6-5 to TRBJ2-2; TRBD2 is a possible D gene (5 bases). CDR3 length: 15 residues. Between the trimmed V and J ends, which lost 0 bases and 3 bases, there was a span of 8 bases. Germline CDR1 reads MNHEY; CDR2 reads SVGAGI. This CDR3 reads CASSYSAGDTGELFF. The CDR3 DNA reads as TGTGCCAGCAGTTACTCGGCCGGGGACACCGGGGAGCTGTTTTTT.

The gene calls are TRBV4-1 and TRBJ1-1; a weak D match, TRBD1 (5 bases). Trimming left V 4 bases short and J 1 base short, with 16 bases between. The CDR3 runs to 16 residues. The germline V gene has CDR1 MGHRA and CDR2 YSYEKL. The CDR3 DNA is TGCGCCAGCAGCCGGGGCCGGGACCTGACGAACACTGAAGCTTTCTTT. This codes for CASSRGRDLTNTEAFF.

V is TRBV29-1 and J is TRBJ1-1; D is unresolved. Trimming removed 3 bases at V and 4 bases at J, with 6 bases between. This CDR3 spans 11 amino acids. Germline CDR1 SQVTM, CDR2 ANQGSEA. The CDR3 nucleotides are TGCAGCGTTGACGGGTCCACTGAAGCTTTCTTT. Its translation: CSVDGSTEAFF.

This chain joins TRBV15 and TRBJ1-5, with D maybe TRBD1 (5 bases). Germline CDR1 LNHNV, CDR2 YYDKDF (reference sequence). This CDR3 comprises 14 residues. V dropped 6 bases and J dropped 1 base, with 10 bases sitting between them. The CDR3 DNA follows: TGTGCCACCAGTCAAGACAGCAGCAATCAGCCCCAGCATTTT. Protein sequence: CATSQDSSNQPQHF.

The rearrangement links TRBV6-5 to TRBJ2-1, with unresolved D. The CDR3 totals 11 residues. Trimming took off 6 bases at V and 5 bases at J, with 5 bases between the two ends. Germline CDR1 MNHEY, CDR2 SVGAGI. The CDR3 DNA is TGTGCCAGCAGACGCCACAATGAGCAGTTCTTC. It yields the protein CASRRHNEQFF.

A remark on this clone: This sample includes further DNA sequences coding for the same CDR3. CDR3 region: CASSESRDSPLHF. CDR3 DNA: TGTGCCAGCAGTGAATCGAGGGATTCACCCCTCCACTTT. The chain recombines TRBV2 with TRBJ1-6; D not certain. There are 13 residues in the CDR3. The V end was cut by 2 bases, the J end by 8 bases, with 7 bases between. CDR1 is SNHLY and CDR2 is FYNNEI in the germline V gene.

J is TRBJ1-4 and V is TRBV6-6, with no clear D. This CDR3 has 15 residues. Deletions cut 7 bases from V and 8 bases from J, with 20 bases between. Per the germline V gene, CDR1 is MNHNY and CDR2 is SVGAGI (reference sequence). CDR3 sequence (DNA): TGTGCCAGCACCTCCGGTCGCGGGAACGGAGAAAAACTGTTTTTT. Translating gives CASTSGRGNGEKLFF.

This clone showed up just once. The CDR3 DNA is TGTGCCAGCAGTTACCCCGGGACGGAGGGCTACACCTTC. Protein: CASSYPGTEGYTF. The chain uses TRBV6-5 and TRBJ1-2; perhaps TRBD1 as D (5 bases). Germline CDR1 MNHEY, CDR2 SVGAGI. The CDR3 runs 13 residues. Trimming pared 2 bases from V and 8 bases from J, leaving 12 bases between.

The V gene is TRBV5-1, the J gene TRBJ1-5; D might be TRBD1 (5 bases). The CDR3 length is 16 residues. Trimming stripped 4 bases from V and 7 bases from J, with 21 bases between. From germline, CDR1 is SGHRS and CDR2 YFSETQ. The CDR3 bases are TGCGCCAGCAGCCCTCAACCCAGGGACGGTGAACAGCCCCAGCATTTT. Translation gives CASSPQPRDGEQPQHF.

The chain recombines TRBV25-1 with TRBJ1-2, with TRBD1 identical over 8 bases. The ends lost 4 bases at V and 8 bases at J; junction bases unmatched: 6. The CDR3 runs to 13 residues. Germline V gene sequence: CDR1 MGHDK, CDR2 SYGVNS. The CDR3 sequence: CASSADRVRGYTF. The CDR3 region has the DNA TGTGCCAGCAGTGCGGACAGGGTTCGCGGCTACACCTTC.